Reported below is one T cell receptor (beta chain). CDR1 is SGHRS, CDR2 YFSETQ, per germline. Trimming took 4 bases from V and 5 from J; bases not matched to a gene: 7. The CDR3 spans 15 residues. This specimen comes from a study of T-cell memory formation after mild COVID-19. Background on the study: For the most part, TCR clusters were specific to one donor.

From the 5' RACE reads, TCRdb called clonotypes with MiXCR, one entry per CDR3 protein. This sample carries some 450,000 distinct CDR3 sequences, roughly 18% of them seen once, and the ten largest clones take 20% to 25%. The sequenced sample consisted of PBMCs or a T cell subset sorted from them (not recorded which). The receptor comes from a man younger than 35 who had mild COVID-19 (a few samples of this study predate the infection). Cell type and time point are not known. This chain connects TRBV5-1 to TRBJ1-4, with TRBD1 matching over 8 bases. The CDR3 DNA is TGCGCCAGCAGCGCCGGACAGGGTGGAAATGAAAAACTGTTTTTT. This codes for CASSAGQGGNEKLFF.